These 32 T cell receptor beta chains were sequenced from one sample in a study of glioma-infiltrating T cells. Using RNA template, CDR3s of TCR alpha and beta were amplified with iRepertoire arm-PCR. TCRdb re-called the multiplex PCR reads through MiXCR, storing one row per CDR3 protein. This sample yields some 160,000 distinct CDR3 sequences, of which around 42% are seen a single time; around 5% belongs to the top ten. Material: glioma tissue, nonneoplastic brain tissue, or PBMCs (not recorded which). Every receptor here comes from a human donor with low-grade glioma or glioblastoma, undergoing nonglioma brain surgery, or in good health (not recorded which).

On this clonotype itself: Mismatch with germline at one junction end may stem from a read error. V usage is TRBV20-1 and J usage is TRBJ2-1; 8 bases are a match to TRBD2. Looked up from germline, CDR1 is DFQATT and CDR2 is SNEGSKA (reference sequence). The CDR3 contains 18 residues. CDR3 sequence: CSARYHSSGIYTYNDQFF. The DNA of the CDR3 is TGCAGTGCTAGATATCATAGTAGCGGGATATACACCTACAATGATCAGTTCTTC.

The chain links TRBV4-1 to TRBJ2-3, with D perhaps TRBD2 (6 bases). The CDR3 covers 15 residues. V lost 2 bases to trimming and J lost 8 bases, with 17 bases between them. Germline V gives CDR1 MGHRA, CDR2 YSYEKL. CDR3 DNA: TGCGCCAGCAGCCAACCCGGACTAAGCCGGAGTACGCAGTATTTT. Translating it yields CASSQPGLSRSTQYF.

Concerning this clonotype itself: A much bigger clone sits one base away, suggesting this may be a read error. Because it lacks the conserved phenylalanine or tryptophan at the end, this CDR3 is likely a read error. CDR3 loop: CSARDRDPHYSTDTQYL. The CDR3 nucleotides read TGCAGTGCCAGGGACAGAGACCCGCATTATAGCACAGATACGCAGTATCTT. This chain uses TRBV20-1 with TRBJ2-3; TRBD1 matches 7 bases. V shed 6 bases and J 0 bases; nucleotides not matched to a gene: 15. Per the germline V gene, CDR1 is DFQATT and CDR2 is SNEGSKA (reference sequence). This CDR3 spans 17 amino acids.

Of note for this clonotype: Given a much more abundant clone one base away, this may be a read error. V is TRBV19 and J is TRBJ2-2; D perhaps matches TRBD2 (5 bases). The germline gives CDR1 LNHDA, CDR2 SQIVND (reference sequence). The CDR3 runs 12 residues. The CDR3, as DNA: TGTGCCAGTAGGGGGAACACCGGGGATCTGTTTTTT. It codes for CASRGNTGDLFF.

The chain carries TRBV3-1 and TRBJ2-7; 7 bases match TRBD1. This CDR3 is built from 12 residues. Germline V gene lookup returns CDR1 LGHDT and CDR2 YNNKEL (reference sequence). The ends lost 8 bases at V and 4 bases at J; junction bases unmatched: 5. CDR3 sequence: CASEGARYEQYF. The CDR3 nucleotides read TGTGCCAGCGAGGGGGCGAGGTACGAGCAGTACTTC.

Details on this clonotype: A clone one base away is much larger, so this may be a read error. This chain links TRBV28 with TRBJ2-1; D is uncertain. Germline V gene sequence: CDR1 MDHEN, CDR2 SYDVKM. The CDR3 totals 15 residues. V dropped 6 bases and J dropped 6 bases, with 18 bases sitting between them. The CDR3 bases are TGTGCCAGCAGACGAGCTGGCCTGGACGTCAATGAGCAGTTCTTC. Its translation: CASRRAGLDVNEQFF.

In the case of this clonotype: A read error may be the cause here, since a much bigger clone is one base away. This likely comes from a read error, as the CDR3 has no conserved phenylalanine or tryptophan at its end. The chain carries TRBV7-2 and TRBJ2-7; D is uncertain. The V and J ends lost 1 base and 2 bases respectively, with 12 bases between them. Germline V gives CDR1 SGHTA, CDR2 FQGNSA. The CDR3 extends over 15 amino acids. In nucleotides, the CDR3 is TGTGCCAGCAGCTTAGTCACCGGAAGCACCTACGAGCAGTACTCC. It codes for CASSLVTGSTYEQYS.

Comments on this clonotype: The junction differs from germline at one of its ends, possibly a read error. V is TRBV7-8 and J is TRBJ2-7; a weak D match, TRBD2 (7 bases). The CDR3 runs 15 residues. Germline assignment: CDR1 SGHVS and CDR2 FQNEAQ. CDR3 nucleotides: TGCGCCAGCAGCCAAGGACTAGGGGGAGGCTACGAGCAGTACTTC. It encodes CASSQGLGGGYEQYF.

This clonotype was counted a few times. A much larger clone lies a single base off, so this may be a read error. The J gene is TRBJ1-5, the V gene TRBV3-1; D not resolved. The CDR3 spans 12 residues. From germline, CDR1 is LGHDT and CDR2 YNNKEL (reference sequence). Trimming stripped 3 bases from V and 4 bases from J, with 4 bases between. CDR3 nucleotide sequence: TGTGCCAGCAGCCATGGGAATCAGCCCCAGCATTTT. Protein product: CASSHGNQPQHF.

This clonotype has more than one count but fewer than ten. One base away lies a much larger clone, so this may be a sequencing read error. The chain is built from TRBV7-6 and TRBJ2-3; D gene uncertain. This CDR3 has 13 amino acids. Germline CDR1 and CDR2: SGHVS and FNYEAQ. Here the CDR3 reads CARSLRIRDTQYF. The CDR3 coding sequence is TGTGCCAGAAGCTTACGAATTCGGGATACGCAGTATTTT.

Concerning this clonotype: With a much larger clone just one base away, this may be a read error. The V gene is TRBV4-2, the J gene TRBJ1-1; no firm D call. Germline V gene lookup returns CDR1 LGHNA and CDR2 YNFKEQ. This CDR3 is built from 14 residues. The CDR3, as DNA: TGTGCCAGCAGACAAGATCCAACGAACACTGAAGCTTTCTTT. The encoded protein is CASRQDPTNTEAFF.

This clonotype was counted only a few times. The J gene is TRBJ2-1, the V gene TRBV19; 12 bases are shared with TRBD2. Germline loops: CDR1 LNHDA, CDR2 SQIVND (reference sequence). Germline trimming cut 4 bases from V and 7 bases from J; bases unmatched to any gene: 5. The CDR3 extends over 15 amino acids. Written as DNA, the CDR3 is TGTGCCAGTAGTAACCCTAGCGGGAGGGTTAATGAGCAGTTCTTC. Its protein is CASSNPSGRVNEQFF.

In this sample, this clonotype turned up many times. The V gene is TRBV7-2, the J gene TRBJ2-3, with 8 bases identical to TRBD1. The germline V gene has CDR1 SGHTA and CDR2 FQGNSA. V was clipped by 1 base and J by 3 bases; unmatched bases: 3. The CDR3 is made up of 15 amino acids. In nucleotides, the CDR3 is TGTGCCAGCAGCTTAGTAGGACAGGGTACAGATACGCAGTATTTT. This sequence encodes CASSLVGQGTDTQYF.

This clonotype was seen a few times. The V gene is TRBV19, the J gene TRBJ2-7; 13 bases are shared with TRBD2. Germline-derived CDR1 and CDR2 are LNHDA and SQIVND (reference sequence). This CDR3 is built from 17 residues. The V and J ends lost 3 bases and 2 bases, in that order; junction bases with no gene match: 7. The CDR3 DNA follows: TGTGCCAGTAGTATCGGCCGAGGACTAGCGGGAGCCTACGAGCAGTACTTC. It specifies CASSIGRGLAGAYEQYF.

Comments on this clonotype: Possible read error: a much larger clone is one base away. The chain couples TRBV12-3 or TRBV12-4 to TRBJ1-1; D unclear. V was shortened by 4 bases and J by 6 bases, with 12 bases between the two germline ends. This CDR3 is 13 amino acids long. This chain's CDR3 is CASSSYRPAEAFF. Written as DNA, the CDR3 is TGTGCCAGCAGTTCCTATAGGCCGGCTGAAGCTTTCTTT.

This clonotype was detected ten times or more. The chain combines TRBV11-2 with TRBJ2-5; D may correspond to TRBD1 or TRBD2 (5 bases each). From germline, CDR1 is SGHAT and CDR2 FQNNGV. The V end was cut by 7 bases, the J end by 5 bases, with 17 bases between. The CDR3 consists of 14 residues. CDR3 bases: TGTGCCAGCAATCCTCCGGGACGTCGGGAGACCCAGTACTTC. Translated: CASNPPGRRETQYF.

As concerns this clonotype: A read error is possible here, since a much larger clone lies one base away. The rearrangement uses TRBV20-1 and TRBJ1-1; 7 nucleotides agree with TRBD1. Germline V gene sequence: CDR1 DFQATT, CDR2 SNEGSKA (reference sequence). The length of the CDR3 is 13 residues. V was clipped by 3 bases and J by 11 bases; unmatched bases: 12. The CDR3 nucleotides are TGCAGTGCTAGGGGCCGGACAGGACCTTTGGCTTTCTTT. This encodes CSARGRTGPLAFF.

A remark on this clonotype: With a much larger clone just one base away, this may be a read error. The CDR3 DNA sequence: TGTGCCAGCAGTAGTGACCAGCCAGAGGGTACGCAGTATTTT. Residues: CASSSDQPEGTQYF. The gene calls are TRBV7-2 and TRBJ2-3; D is possibly TRBD2 (5 bases). The V and J ends lost 6 bases and 8 bases respectively, with 18 bases between them. Germline V gives CDR1 SGHTA, CDR2 FQGNSA. CDR3 length: 14 amino acids.

Concerning this clonotype itself: With a much larger clone just one base away, this may be a read error. This chain joins TRBV20-1 and TRBJ2-3, with TRBD2 as a possible D gene (5 bases). Germline V lookup: CDR1 DFQATT, CDR2 SNEGSKA (reference sequence). The CDR3 totals 14 residues. The chain's CDR3 is CSAASGRSKDTQYF. CDR3 sequence (DNA): TGCAGTGCTGCTTCGGGAAGGAGCAAAGATACGCAGTATTTT.

The chain employs TRBV19 and TRBJ1-1; tentatively, D is TRBD1 (6 bases). The CDR3 runs 13 residues. Germline CDR1 LNHDA, CDR2 SQIVND (reference sequence). Trimming took 5 bases from V and 5 from J, leaving 12 bases between them. CDR3 loop: CASSHGQKTEAFF. Here the CDR3 DNA reads TGTGCCAGTAGTCACGGACAGAAAACTGAAGCTTTCTTT.

On this clonotype itself: This clone may be a read error of a much larger clone one base away. V usage is TRBV20-1 and J usage is TRBJ2-2; D gene uncertain. Germline CDR1 is DFQATT and CDR2 is SNEGSKA (reference sequence). CDR3 length: 12 residues. Trimming pared 7 bases from V and 3 bases from J, leaving 9 bases between. The CDR3 DNA is TGCAGTGGTAGTGGGGACACCGGGGAGCTGTTTTTT. This gives the protein CSGSGDTGELFF.

Comments on this clonotype: This may come from a read error, since a much larger clone is one base off. The rearrangement links TRBV28 to TRBJ1-4; no definite D call. In germline, CDR1 is MDHEN, CDR2 SYDVKM. This CDR3 comprises 15 residues. CDR3 sequence: CASSPTATTNEKMFF. CDR3 DNA sequence: TGTGCCAGCAGTCCTACGGCTACAACTAATGAAAAAATGTTTTTT.

This clonotype was found many times. V gene TRBV10-3 combines with J gene TRBJ1-1, with D uncertain. Germline V CDR1 and CDR2: ENHRY, SYGVKD. Trimming stripped 3 bases from V and 1 base from J, with 9 bases between. This CDR3 region has 14 residues. DNA for the CDR3: TGTGCCATCAGTGACCGTTGGGGGAACACTGAAGCTTTCTTT. Encoded protein: CAISDRWGNTEAFF.

This clonotype was seen repeatedly, ten times or more. The genes are TRBV6-1 and TRBJ2-2, with D uncertain. Germline CDR1 and CDR2: MNHNS and SASEGT. The CDR3 extends over 14 amino acids. The ends were cut back, 8 bases at V and 1 base at J, with 11 bases in the middle. The DNA for the CDR3 is TGTGCCAGCTCTGCCAGGAGGAACACCGGGGAGCTGTTTTTT. It translates to CASSARRNTGELFF.

The chain recombines TRBV19 with TRBJ2-1; D is unclear. V was cut by 7 bases and J by 2 bases, with 9 bases left in between. This CDR3 is 13 amino acids long. CDR1 is LNHDA, CDR2 SQIVND, per germline (reference sequence). DNA for the CDR3: TGTGCCAGTAACCATGGCACCTACAATGAGCAGTTCTTC. Its protein is CASNHGTYNEQFF.

With regard to this clonotype: At one end, the junction sequence differs from germline, possibly due to a read error. The chain couples TRBV19 to TRBJ2-2, with 7 bases identical to TRBD2. Per the germline V gene, CDR1 is LNHDA and CDR2 is SQIVND (reference sequence). The CDR3 loop spans 18 amino acids. CDR3 sequence: CASSIAGAGLGHTRELFF. The CDR3 DNA is TGTGCCAGCAGTATAGCAGGAGCGGGACTTGGGCACACCAGGGAGCTGTTTTTT.

This clonotype was counted many times. V gene TRBV28 combines with J gene TRBJ2-7, with a tentative D call TRBD2 (6 bases). This CDR3 spans 14 amino acids. Germline values: CDR1 MDHEN, CDR2 SYDVKM. V lost 2 bases to trimming and J lost 3 bases, with 11 bases between them. The CDR3: CASSLTGLLYEQYF. CDR3 nucleotide sequence: TGTGCCAGCAGTTTAACGGGACTTCTCTACGAGCAGTACTTC.

This clonotype was counted between two and nine times. The chain recombines TRBV5-4 with TRBJ1-3; 10 nucleotides line up with TRBD1. The CDR3 is 16 amino acids. V shed 4 bases, J shed 0 bases, and the junction held 4 bases outside the gene matches. Germline assignment: CDR1 SGHNT and CDR2 YYREEE (reference sequence). CDR3 amino acids: CASSRTGGFSGNTIYF. CDR3 DNA: TGTGCCAGCAGCCGGACAGGGGGATTCTCTGGAAACACCATATATTTT. The entire variable domain, with the rest obtained from reference TRBV5-4 and TRBJ1-3, is as follows: ETGVTQSPTHLIKTRGQQVTLRCSSQSGHNTVSWYQQALGQGPQFIFQYYREEENGRGNFPPRFSGLQFPNYSSELNVNALELDDSALYLCASSRTGGFSGNTIYFGEGSWLTVV.

The CDR3 nucleotides read TGTGCCAGCGAGAGGGATATGATGAACACTGAAGCTTTCTTT. Amino acids: CASERDMMNTEAFF. The chain is built from TRBV2 and TRBJ1-1; D gene uncertain. In germline, CDR1 is SNHLY, CDR2 FYNNEI. CDR3 length: 14 amino acids. V was cut by 8 bases and J by 0 bases, with 13 bases left in between.

Worth noting for this clonotype: A much bigger clone sits one base away, suggesting this may be a read error. The gene calls are TRBV28 and TRBJ1-5; the D gene is possibly TRBD1 (5 bases). CDR1 is MDHEN, CDR2 SYDVKM, per germline. The CDR3 runs to 13 residues. The CDR3 DNA reads TGTGCCAGCTGTTTGGGGGGACGACAGCCCCAGCATTTT. As protein: CASCLGGRQPQHF.

Regarding this clonotype: A much more abundant neighbour one base away suggests this may be a read error. The J gene is TRBJ2-4, the V gene TRBV28; the D is unclear. Germline lookup yields CDR1 MDHEN and CDR2 SYDVKM. CDR3 length: 15 residues. Deletions cut 4 bases from V and 2 bases from J, with 12 bases between. The CDR3 nucleotides read TGTGCCAGCAGTTCCCCCTTTGCGACCAAAAACATTCAGTACTTC. It is translated as CASSSPFATKNIQYF.

As regards this clonotype: A much more abundant neighbour one base away suggests this may be a read error. The rearrangement links TRBV20-1 to TRBJ1-2; unclear D gene. Germline CDR1 is DFQATT and CDR2 is SNEGSKA (reference sequence). The CDR3 is 14 residues long. The V end was cut by 3 bases, the J end by 3 bases, with 14 bases between. CDR3 residues: CSARDPNRDYGYTF. The CDR3 DNA follows: TGCAGTGCTAGGGATCCAAATCGGGACTATGGCTACACCTTC.